This T cell receptor beta chain was retrieved from a study of PD-1 blockade in mismatch repair-deficient tumors. The data were produced by immunoSEQ multiplex PCR, yet TCRdb's version contains in-frame clones alone and is incomplete. Among tens of thousands of clones listed, approximately 88% were seen once. V shed 1 base and J 4 bases; nucleotides not matched to a gene: 9. The germline gives CDR1 MGHRA, CDR2 YSYEKL. The CDR3 runs to 17 residues. Study results and limitations: Tumor-resident clones, often absent from pretreatment blood, expanded after pembrolizumab and then contracted.

A word on this clone: Its antigen is not identified.

This TCR came from an adult with mismatch repair-deficient cancer. The J gene is TRBJ2-3, the V gene TRBV4-1, with TRBD2 matching over 9 bases. Specimen: peripheral blood, collected 52 weeks after starting pembrolizumab. Here the CDR3 reads CASSQVPASGIADTQYF. CDR3 nucleotides: TGCGCCAGCAGCCAAGTCCCTGCTAGCGGGATCGCAGATACGCAGTATTTT.